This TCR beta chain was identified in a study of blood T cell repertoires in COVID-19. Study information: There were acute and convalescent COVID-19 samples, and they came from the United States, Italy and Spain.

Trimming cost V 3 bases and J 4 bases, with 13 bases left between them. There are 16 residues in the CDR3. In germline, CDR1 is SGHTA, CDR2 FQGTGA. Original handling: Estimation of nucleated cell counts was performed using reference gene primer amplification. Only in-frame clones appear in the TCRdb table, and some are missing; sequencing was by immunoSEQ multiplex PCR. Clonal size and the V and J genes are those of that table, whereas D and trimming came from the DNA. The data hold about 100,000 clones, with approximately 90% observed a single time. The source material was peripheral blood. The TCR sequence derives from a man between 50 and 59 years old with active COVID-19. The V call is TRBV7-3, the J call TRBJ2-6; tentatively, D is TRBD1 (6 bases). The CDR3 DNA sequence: TGTGCCAGCAGCTTGGTCCGGACAGCCGGGGCCAACGTCCTGACTTTC. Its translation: CASSLVRTAGANVLTF.